The clone carrying this T cell receptor beta chain was observed many times. The data are from a study of blood T cells in healthy people across ages. Donors ranged from about 6 to 95 years old and were healthy Caucasians in Russia. CDR3 size: 16 residues. V was trimmed by 5 bases and J by 4 bases, leaving 18 bases between them. Germline V gene data show CDR1 as SNHLY and CDR2 as FYNNEI. Then a second PCR, running roughly 7 to 11 cycles, was carried out with a sample-barcoded 5' primer and a J-beta primer mix. Via MiXCR, TCRdb re-called the 5' RACE reads, giving one row per CDR3 protein. The data contain around 990,000 distinct CDR3 sequences, 30% to 40% of them seen just once; the ten biggest clones take up about an eighth.

The chain uses TRBV2 and TRBJ1-3; D gene ambiguous. The receptor was isolated from a man in his late teens or twenties in good health. Sequencing input: blood. In nucleotides, the CDR3 is TGTGCCAGCAGTCCCCGACGGGTCCAGACCGGAAACACCATATATTTT. Its protein product is CASSPRRVQTGNTIYF.